Listed below are T cell receptor beta chains from one sample, sequenced in a study of T cells in Graves' hyperthyroidism and ophthalmopathy. TCRdb re-derived calls from the multiplex PCR reads in MiXCR, one entry per CDR3 protein. The sample lists more than 650,000 distinct CDR3 sequences, approximately 14% occurring once. Sequenced: blood. These receptors all stem from a woman in her late teens or twenties with Graves' hyperthyroidism. Each CDR3 is given with its conserved first and last residue. A D gene is named only where the DNA matches it firmly. Expanded clones are given a class, and other clones once, few, many or no size at all.

- TRBD2 TRBJ2-2 TRBV9 CASSAPAGRTGELFF TGTGCCAGCAGCGCCCCAGCGGGACGGACCGGGGAGCTGTTTTTT
few - TRBJ1-6 TRBV4-1 CASSQIAGLSPLHF TGCGCCAGCAGCCAAATCGCGGGGCTCTCACCCCTCCACTTT
many TRBD2 TRBJ2-1 TRBV7-9 CASSFTLADNEQFF TGTGCCAGCAGCTTCACCCTAGCGGACAATGAGCAGTTCTTC
many - TRBJ1-6 TRBV11-2 CASSYPNSPLHF TGTGCCAGCAGCTATCCCAATTCACCCCTCCACTTT
few - TRBJ1-4 TRBV20-1 CSARGRGSEKLFF TGCAGTGCTAGGGGGCGCGGTAGTGAGAAACTGTTTTTT
few TRBD1 TRBJ2-3 TRBV6-1 CASSLGQVGADTQYF TGTGCCAGCAGCCTAGGACAGGTCGGGGCAGATACGCAGTATTTT
- - TRBJ1-4 TRBV20-1 CSAAGRGEKLFF TGCAGTGCTGCCGGGAGGGGTGAAAAACTGTTTTTT
few - TRBJ2-7 TRBV6-1 CASRYDLAVYEQYF TGTGCCAGCAGGTATGACCTGGCAGTCTACGAGCAGTACTTC
many TRBD2 TRBJ2-1 TRBV6-5 CASSYLTSGREWWNEQFF TGTGCCAGCAGTTACTTGACTAGCGGGAGGGAATGGTGGAATGAGCAGTTCTTC
- TRBD2 TRBJ2-3 TRBV29-1 CSVEVQTAGTGGRGADTQYF TGCAGCGTTGAGGTCCAGACGGCAGGGACGGGCGGGAGGGGAGCAGATACGCAGTATTTT
- - TRBJ2-2 TRBV6-1 CASVGNLNTGELFF TGTGCCAGCGTGGGGAACTTGAACACCGGGGAGCTGTTTTTT
few - TRBJ2-5 TRBV5-6 CASSKWGLSETQYF TGTGCCAGCAGCAAATGGGGTTTATCTGAGACCCAGTACTTC
few - TRBJ2-4 TRBV7-9 CASSLGYIQYF TGTGCCAGCAGCTTAGGTTACATTCAGTACTTC
many TRBD2 TRBJ2-1 TRBV7-9 CASRQLAGGPLYNEQFF TGTGCCAGCAGACAACTAGCGGGAGGGCCATTGTACAATGAGCAGTTCTTC
many - TRBJ2-3 TRBV18 CASSPPGKGRTDTQYF TGTGCCAGCTCACCACCAGGGAAGGGACGCACAGATACGCAGTATTTT
many TRBD2 TRBJ2-7 TRBV11-2 CASSAAGNYEQYF TGTGCCAGCAGCGCAGCGGGGAATTACGAGCAGTACTTC
few - TRBJ2-2 TRBV7-3 CASNPLPTANTGELFF TGTGCCAGCAACCCGCTGCCGACTGCGAACACCGGGGAGCTGTTTTTT
many - TRBJ2-3 TRBV29-1 CSVETQSTDTQYF TGCAGCGTTGAGACACAAAGCACAGATACGCAGTATTTT
few - TRBJ1-4 TRBV12-3/TRBV12-4 CASSARQEATNEKLFF TGTGCCAGCAGCGCAAGACAGGAAGCAACTAATGAAAAACTGTTTTTT
many TRBD2 TRBJ2-3 TRBV29-1 CSVPTSPDTQYF TGCAGCGTGCCGACTAGCCCAGATACGCAGTATTTT
few - TRBJ2-1 TRBV20-1 CSASRRGGYNEQFF TGCAGTGCTAGTCGCAGGGGTGGCTACAATGAGCAGTTCTTC
few - TRBJ2-4 TRBV20-1 CSPRFGGPLAKNIQYF TGCAGTCCTCGATTTGGGGGGCCCCTAGCCAAAAACATTCAGTACTTC
few - TRBJ1-6 TRBV28 CASSLMAGGSHNSPLHF TGTGCCAGCAGTTTAATGGCGGGGGGGTCTCATAATTCACCCCTCCACTTT
- - TRBJ2-6 TRBV9 CASSVEVGANVLTF TGTGCCAGCAGCGTAGAAGTTGGGGCCAACGTCCTGACTTTC
many TRBD1 TRBJ2-1 TRBV11-1 CASSRQGMSYNEQFF TGTGCCAGCAGCCGACAGGGAATGTCCTACAATGAGCAGTTCTTC
many - TRBJ1-1 TRBV12-3/TRBV12-4 CASSLAFQLRAANTEAFF TGTGCCAGCAGTTTAGCGTTTCAACTTCGGGCGGCTAACACTGAAGCTTTCTTT
- - TRBJ2-7 TRBV5-1 CASSLASNNYEQYF TGCGCCAGCAGCTTGGCCTCGAACAACTACGAGCAGTACTTC
- - TRBJ2-4 TRBV20-1 CSAQGQTKNIQYF TGCAGTGCCCAGGGACAAACCAAAAACATTCAGTACTTC
- - TRBJ2-1 TRBV11-3 CASSTLSATGTPRFF TGTGCCAGCAGCACCCTTTCCGCCACCGGGACCCCAAGGTTCTTC
many TRBD1 TRBJ2-7 TRBV6-1 CASRRDRVGYEQYF TGTGCCAGCAGACGGGACAGGGTGGGCTACGAGCAGTACTTC